Following are 9 T cell receptor beta chains from one sample sequenced in a study of T-cell memory formation after mild COVID-19. Each CDR3 protein is one row after TCRdb ran MiXCR on the 5' RACE reads. The table shows about 470,000 distinct CDR3 sequences, with roughly 18% occurring only once. The sample consisted of PBMCs or a T cell subset sorted from them (not recorded which). The receptors were gathered from an adult woman who had mild COVID-19 (a few samples of this study predate the infection). Cell type and time point are not known.

The chain combines TRBV24-1 with TRBJ1-2, with no clear D. The germline V and J ends were trimmed by 5 bases and 4 bases, with 13 bases remaining between them. Germline V gene lookup returns CDR1 KGHDR and CDR2 SFDVKD. The CDR3 spans 14 residues. In DNA, the CDR3 is TGTGCCACCAGTGCCTGGTGGGATCCCTATGGCTACACCTTC. It translates to CATSAWWDPYGYTF.

This clonotype was picked up a small number of times. This chain uses TRBV5-1 with TRBJ1-1; D may be TRBD1 (5 bases). Germline CDR1 reads SGHRS; CDR2 reads YFSETQ. The germline V and J ends were trimmed by 0 bases and 6 bases, with 6 bases remaining between them. The CDR3 runs to 12 residues. As DNA, the CDR3 is TGCGCCAGCAGCTTGGAGGGACCTGAAGCTTTCTTT. It is translated as CASSLEGPEAFF.

The chain recombines TRBV11-2 with TRBJ1-2, with TRBD1 matching 7 bases. V was pared by 7 bases and J by 2 bases, with 10 bases of the junction left unmatched. Germline loops: CDR1 SGHAT, CDR2 FQNNGV. The CDR3 covers 15 residues. CDR3 residues: CASTSLEGQNYGYTF. The DNA for the CDR3 is TGTGCCAGCACCTCGCTCGAGGGACAGAACTATGGCTACACCTTC.

The chain is built from TRBV7-2 and TRBJ1-2; maybe TRBD1 (5 bases). The V gene lost 5 bases and the J gene lost 0 bases, with 13 bases spanning the gap. Germline assignment: CDR1 SGHTA and CDR2 FQGNSA. The CDR3 extends over 15 amino acids. The CDR3: CASSPEGYPNYGYTF. The CDR3 region has the DNA TGTGCCAGCAGCCCCGAGGGGTATCCTAACTATGGCTACACCTTC.

The rearrangement links TRBV11-2 to TRBJ1-3; D gene ambiguous. V was cut by 0 bases and J by 4 bases, with 7 bases left in between. The V gene's germline CDR1 is SGHAT and CDR2 FQNNGV. This CDR3 is 14 amino acids long. The CDR3 spells CASSLDLSGNTIYF. The CDR3 DNA is TGTGCCAGCAGCTTAGATTTGTCGGGAAACACCATATATTTT.

The V gene is TRBV12-3 or TRBV12-4, the J gene TRBJ1-1, with a weak D call TRBD1 (5 bases). The CDR3 is 13 amino acids. V gave up 1 base and J gave up 9 bases, with 12 bases separating them. The CDR3 DNA reads TGTGCCAGCAGTTTAGGACAGTCACCTAAAGCTTTCTTT. Its protein is CASSLGQSPKAFF.

In its sample, this clonotype was seen a few times. V is TRBV27 and J is TRBJ1-2; D not certain. The CDR3 consists of 12 residues. Germline values: CDR1 MNHEY, CDR2 SMNVEV (reference sequence). V shed 3 bases and J shed 9 bases, with 11 bases lying between them. CDR3: CASSLGGSRYTF. Written as DNA, the CDR3 is TGTGCCAGCAGTTTGGGCGGCAGTCGCTACACCTTC.

This clonotype was counted between two and nine times. This chain uses TRBV29-1 with TRBJ2-7; a weak D match, TRBD1 (6 bases). The V gene lost 3 bases and the J gene lost 8 bases, with 14 bases spanning the gap. Germline V gene sequence: CDR1 SQVTM, CDR2 ANQGSEA. This CDR3 contains 12 residues. CDR3 amino acids: CSVEGSTGQQYF. CDR3 nucleotides: TGCAGCGTTGAGGGGTCAACAGGGCAGCAGTACTTC.

The chain is built from TRBV18 and TRBJ1-5, with D unresolved. Germline assignment: CDR1 KGHSH and CDR2 LQKENI. V lost 2 bases and J 0 bases, leaving 8 bases between the germline ends. This CDR3 has 15 residues. DNA of the CDR3: TGTGCCAGCTCACCATTTAAAGTTAGCAATCAGCCCCAGCATTTT. The encoded protein is CASSPFKVSNQPQHF.